This TCR beta chain was identified during a study of shared T cell receptors in the human thymus. Assay: immunoSEQ multiplex PCR; the TCRdb copy retains only in-frame clones and omits some. The table records about 660,000 clones, 70% to 90% of them present only once. The CDR3 sequence is 18 residues long. Germline V gives CDR1 MDHEN, CDR2 SYDVKM. With 4 bases clipped from V and 1 base from J, the junction kept 7 bases outside the gene matches. The data also belong to a second study, concerning human thymus T cells. From that study: Unrelated people showed highly overlapping thymic repertoires, related research reported.

This rearrangement joins TRBV28 to TRBJ2-2; TRBD2 matches 12 bases. The source of this sequence is a boy under two years old with a congenital heart defect. Sample: thymocytes. The CDR3 DNA sequence: TGTGCCAGCAGTTGTACCCTAGCGGGGGGGCAGAACACCGGGGAGCTGTTTTTT. Protein sequence: CASSCTLAGGQNTGELFF.